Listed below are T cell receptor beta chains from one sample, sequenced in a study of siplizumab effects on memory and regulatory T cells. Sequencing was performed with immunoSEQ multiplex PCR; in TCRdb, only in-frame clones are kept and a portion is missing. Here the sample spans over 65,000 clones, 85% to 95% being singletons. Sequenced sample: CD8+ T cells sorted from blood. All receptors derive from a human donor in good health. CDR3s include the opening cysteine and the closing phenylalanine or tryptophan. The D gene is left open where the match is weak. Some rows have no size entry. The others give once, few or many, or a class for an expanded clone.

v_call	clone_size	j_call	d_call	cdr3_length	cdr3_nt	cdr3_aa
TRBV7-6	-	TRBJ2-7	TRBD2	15	TGTGCCAGCAGCCCCAGTGGGGGAGGGTTTTACGAGCAGTACTTC	CASSPSGGGFYEQYF
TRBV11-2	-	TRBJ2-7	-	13	TGTGCCAGCAGCTTAGGGGTAAGCTACGAGCAGTACTTC	CASSLGVSYEQYF
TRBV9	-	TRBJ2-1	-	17	TGTGCCAGCAGCGGAAGTGTCGGACAAGGCTCCTACAATGAGCAGTTCTTC	CASSGSVGQGSYNEQFF
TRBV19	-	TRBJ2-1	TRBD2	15	TGTGCCAGTAGTACGGTTCTAGCGGGAGTAAATGAGCAGTTCTTC	CASSTVLAGVNEQFF
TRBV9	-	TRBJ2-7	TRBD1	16	TGTGCCAGCAGCGTAGAGGGACAGGGGGCCCTCTACGAGCAGTACTTC	CASSVEGQGALYEQYF
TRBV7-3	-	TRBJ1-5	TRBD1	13	TGTGCCAGCAGCCCGACAGGGGCGCCGCCCCAGCATTTT	CASSPTGAPPQHF
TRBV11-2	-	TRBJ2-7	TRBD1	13	TGTGCCAGCAGCTTCGGGACAGAGTACGAGCAGTACTTC	CASSFGTEYEQYF
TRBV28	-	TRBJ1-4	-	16	TGTGCCAGCAGTTTCGGGCCTTACGGGACTAATGAAAAACTGTTTTTT	CASSFGPYGTNEKLFF
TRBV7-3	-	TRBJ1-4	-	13	TGTGCCAGCAGCCTTTTTGGGGGTGAAAAACTGTTTTTT	CASSLFGGEKLFF
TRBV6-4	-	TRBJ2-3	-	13	TGTGCCAGCAGTGATTCAGCTCTAGAGCCGCAGTATTTT	CASSDSALEPQYF
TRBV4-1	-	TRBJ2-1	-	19	TGCGCCAGCAGCCAGGGACCCTCGACGGCTTTTGTAGCCGACGATGAGCAGTTCTTC	CASSQGPSTAFVADDEQFF
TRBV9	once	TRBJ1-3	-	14	TGTGCCAGCAGCGTAGTGGCTGGGGGAAACACCATATATTTT	CASSVVAGGNTIYF
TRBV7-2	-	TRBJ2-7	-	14	TGTGCCAGCAGCTTGAGGGGAACGTACTACGAGCAGTACTTC	CASSLRGTYYEQYF
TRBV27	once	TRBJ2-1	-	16	TGTGCCAGCAGTTCCAAGAGAAACAGAGGGTCAAATGAGCAGTTCTTC	CASSSKRNRGSNEQFF
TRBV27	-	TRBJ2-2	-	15	TGTGCCAGCAGTTTCGCAGGGAGAAGTACCGGGGAGCTGTTTTTT	CASSFAGRSTGELFF
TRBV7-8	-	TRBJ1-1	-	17	TGTGCCAGCAGCTTATTAGGGGCGGTCTCGGAGGGCACTGAAGCTTTCTTT	CASSLLGAVSEGTEAFF
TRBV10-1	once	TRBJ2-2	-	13	TGCGCCAGCAGTGATAGGGGGACCGGGGAGCTGTTTTTT	CASSDRGTGELFF
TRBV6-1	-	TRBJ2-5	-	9	TGTGCCAGCGGCGTGACCCAGTACTTC	CASGVTQYF
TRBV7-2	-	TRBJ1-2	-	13	TGTGCCAGCACCCCTGGGATATCCTATGGCTACACCTTC	CASTPGISYGYTF
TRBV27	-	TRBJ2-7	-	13	TGTGCCAGCAGTATCGGAGAAGAATACGAGCAGTACTTC	CASSIGEEYEQYF
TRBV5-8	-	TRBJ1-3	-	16	TGTGCCAGCAGCTTGTACGCAGGGGCCTCGAGAAACACCATATATTTT	CASSLYAGASRNTIYF
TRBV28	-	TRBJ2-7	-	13	TGTGCCAGCAGTTTATTGGAAACCTACGAGCAGTACTTC	CASSLLETYEQYF
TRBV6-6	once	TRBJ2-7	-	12	TGTGCCAGCAGGTACCGGGGGCGCGAGCAGTACTTC	CASRYRGREQYF
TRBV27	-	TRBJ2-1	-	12	TGTGCCAGCAGTTTAGCGGGTAATGAGCAGTTCTTC	CASSLAGNEQFF
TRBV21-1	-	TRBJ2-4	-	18	TGTGCCAATAACTCTCTCCCAGGGACAGGGTACCACAAAAACATTCAGTACTTC	CANNSLPGTGYHKNIQYF
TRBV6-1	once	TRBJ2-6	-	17	TGTGCCAGCAGTGAGAACAGCTGGGGATCTGGGGCCAACGTCCTGACTTTC	CASSENSWGSGANVLTF
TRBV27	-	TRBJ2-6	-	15	TGTGCCAGCAGCTTAGTCCTCTCTGGGGCCAACGTCCTGACTTTC	CASSLVLSGANVLTF
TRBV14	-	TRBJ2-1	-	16	TGTGCCAGCAGCCTCCCGGGCCCCTCATCCTACAATGAGCAGTTCTTC	CASSLPGPSSYNEQFF
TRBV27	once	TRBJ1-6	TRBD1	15	TGTGCCAGCAGCGCCTCCTACAGGGGGGACTCACCCCTCCACTTT	CASSASYRGDSPLHF
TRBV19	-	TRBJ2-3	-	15	TGTGCCAGTAGTATAGTCCAGGGTGGAACAGATACGCAGTATTTT	CASSIVQGGTDTQYF